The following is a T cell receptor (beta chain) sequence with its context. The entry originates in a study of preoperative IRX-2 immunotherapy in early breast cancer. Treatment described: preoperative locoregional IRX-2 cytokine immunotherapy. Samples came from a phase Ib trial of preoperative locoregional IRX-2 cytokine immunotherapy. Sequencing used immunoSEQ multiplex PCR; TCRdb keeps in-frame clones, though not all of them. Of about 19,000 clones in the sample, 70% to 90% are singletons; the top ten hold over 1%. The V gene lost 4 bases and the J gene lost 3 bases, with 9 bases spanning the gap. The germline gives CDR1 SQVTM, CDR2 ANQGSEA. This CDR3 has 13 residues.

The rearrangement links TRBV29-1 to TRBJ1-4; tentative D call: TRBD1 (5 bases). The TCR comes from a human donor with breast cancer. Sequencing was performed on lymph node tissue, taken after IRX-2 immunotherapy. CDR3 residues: CSVGGVSNEKLFF. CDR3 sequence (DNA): TGCAGCGTTGGGGGGGTATCTAATGAAAAACTGTTTTTT.